The next 5 T cell receptor beta chains were all read from a single sample in a study of blood T cell repertoires in COVID-19 (dated by TCRdb to the early 2020s). Library preparation employed the immunoSEQ multiplex PCR assay. In TCRdb, the immuneACCESS table is reduced to in-frame sequences with V and J assigned. These tables do not hold every clone; where another copy was compared, an unresolved V gene accounts for under half, and the others remain unexplained. In all, the sample holds 55,000 to 80,000 clones, and roughly nine tenths of those were seen once. The ten most abundant clones make up roughly 8.2% of the sample. Material: peripheral blood. These receptors came from a man aged 45-65 years with active COVID-19.

The chain joins TRBV3-1 (or the pseudogene TRBV3-2) to TRBJ1-2; no reliable D call. V lost 2 bases and J 3 bases, leaving 10 bases between the germline ends. The germline gives CDR1 LGHDT, CDR2 YNNKEL (reference sequence). The CDR3 runs 14 residues. Here the CDR3 reads CASSQSGVHYGYTF. CDR3 bases: TGTGCCAGCAGCCAATCCGGGGTCCACTATGGCTACACCTTC.

The chain carries TRBV2 and TRBJ2-7; D unresolved. Between the trimmed V and J ends, which lost 6 bases and 6 bases, there was a span of 15 bases. The CDR3 is 13 residues long. The germline V gene encodes CDR1 SNHLY and CDR2 FYNNEI. The CDR3 bases are TGTGCCAGCAGGAATGAGTTAGGAGTCGAGCAGTACTTC. It encodes CASRNELGVEQYF. Using reference TRBV2 and TRBJ2-7 for the parts outside the CDR3, the full variable domain is EPEVTQTPSHQVTQMGQEVILRCVPISNHLYFYWYRQILGQKVEFLVSFYNNEISEKSEIFDDQFSVERPDGSNFTLKIRSTKLEDSAMYFCASRNELGVEQYFGPGTRLTVT.

This clone came up once. The V and J genes are TRBV3-1 (or the pseudogene TRBV3-2) and TRBJ1-4; TRBD1 is a possible D gene (6 bases). Between the trimmed V and J ends, which lost 1 base and 8 bases, there was a span of 14 bases. CDR1 is LGHDT, CDR2 YNNKEL, per germline (reference sequence). The CDR3 is 15 residues long. CDR3 region: CASSQGRGLGEKLFF. CDR3 nucleotides: TGTGCCAGCAGCCAAGGCAGGGGATTAGGAGAAAAACTGTTTTTT.

This clone was counted a single time. The chain recombines TRBV28 with TRBJ1-2, with TRBD1 matching 7 bases. Looked up from germline, CDR1 is MDHEN and CDR2 is SYDVKM. The V gene end was trimmed by 3 bases and the J gene end by 4 bases; junction bases not matched to a gene: 8. The CDR3 loop spans 15 amino acids. The CDR3 nucleotides are TGTGCCAGCAGTTTGTGGCCAGGGGGATTCTATGGCTACACCTTC. The encoded protein is CASSLWPGGFYGYTF.

The J gene is TRBJ1-3, the V gene TRBV13; D is unresolved. The V gene's germline CDR1 is PRHDT and CDR2 FYEKMQ (reference sequence). The CDR3 has 15 amino acids. Trimming shortened V by 1 base and J by 0 bases, and 7 bases separated the two germline ends. This CDR3 is CASSLAESSGNTIYF. CDR3 bases: TGTGCCAGCAGCTTAGCGGAGAGCTCTGGAAACACCATATATTTT.